A single sample is the source of the 22 T cell receptor beta chains below, sequenced in a study of regulatory T cells in long-lasting Graves disease. CDR3-region Arm-PCR and iRepertoire HTBI primers produced the TCR beta libraries. One entry per CDR3 protein, called by TCRdb with MiXCR from the multiplex PCR reads. The sample lists hundreds of thousands of distinct CDR3 sequences; about 12% were seen once. Indicated time point: newly diagnosed GD, antithyroid drugs for less than 3 months. Generation of the TCR library employed RNA extracted from PBMCs. The same specimen was also included in a second study, on T cells in Graves' hyperthyroidism and ophthalmopathy.

The source was peripheral blood mononuclear cells (PBMCs), collected at new diagnosis, from a patient treated with antithyroid drugs. Source of these receptors: a woman under 40 with Graves disease.

This clonotype has just a few counts. CDR3 loop: CASSYWTESNEKLFF. CDR3 DNA: TGTGCCAGCAGCTACTGGACAGAAAGTAATGAAAAACTGTTTTTT. This chain joins TRBV7-9 and TRBJ1-4; possible D gene TRBD1, 6 bases. Trimming took 4 bases from V and 4 from J, leaving 13 bases between them. Germline loops: CDR1 SEHNR, CDR2 FQNEAQ (reference sequence). The CDR3 extends over 15 amino acids.

This clonotype has ten or more counts. This chain connects TRBV3-1 to TRBJ1-3; D gene ambiguous. Germline CDR1 and CDR2: LGHDT and YNNKEL (reference sequence). Trimming removed 6 bases from V and 2 bases from J, with 11 bases in between. The CDR3 consists of 14 residues. DNA of the CDR3: TGTGCCAGCAGTCCGGGATTAGCTGGAAACACCATATATTTT. It codes for CASSPGLAGNTIYF.

This clonotype was counted at least ten times. This chain connects TRBV28 to TRBJ2-5; D tentatively fits TRBD1 or TRBD2 (5 bases each). There are 15 residues in the CDR3. Germline CDR1 and CDR2: MDHEN and SYDVKM. V gave up 7 bases and J gave up 2 bases, with 17 bases separating them. DNA of the CDR3: TGTGCCAGCACCATGGGTGGGGGTGCTCAAGAGACCCAGTACTTC. Translating gives CASTMGGGAQETQYF.

The V and J genes are TRBV6-1 and TRBJ1-1, with a possible D match to TRBD1 (6 bases). This CDR3 has 14 amino acids. V was cut by 7 bases and J by 1 base, with 13 bases left in between. Per the germline V gene, CDR1 is MNHNS and CDR2 is SASEGT. CDR3 nucleotide sequence: TGTGCCAGCATTCAAGGGGGGGGGAACACTGAAGCTTTCTTT. Translation gives CASIQGGGNTEAFF.

To note about this clonotype: This sequence may be a read error, since a much larger clone differs from it by one base. The chain uses TRBV14 and TRBJ2-5, with 12 bases fitting TRBD2. The V gene's germline CDR1 is SGHDN and CDR2 FVKESK. J lost 11 bases, V lost 3 bases, and 10 bases had no gene match. The CDR3 runs to 15 residues. CDR3 bases: TGTGCCAGCAGCCAGACTAGCGGGAGCTACAATGAGCAGTACTTC. It specifies CASSQTSGSYNEQYF.

There are a few counts of this clonotype. The chain recombines TRBV29-1 with TRBJ2-2; D is unresolved. Germline V gives CDR1 SQVTM, CDR2 ANQGSEA. Trimming took off 5 bases at V and 5 bases at J, with 9 bases between the two ends. CDR3 length: 12 residues. CDR3 amino acids: CSVRLRTGELFF. The CDR3 DNA reads as TGCAGCGTTAGACTTCGTACCGGGGAGCTGTTTTTT.

This clonotype was recorded at least ten times. This chain links TRBV18 with TRBJ1-1, with D unclear. Germline V gene sequence: CDR1 KGHSH, CDR2 LQKENI. The CDR3 runs to 16 residues. The V gene lost 0 bases and the J gene lost 1 base, with 12 bases spanning the gap. In nucleotides, the CDR3 is TGTGCCAGCTCACCACCGCGGGGAAGTGGGAACACTGAAGCTTTCTTT. It codes for CASSPPRGSGNTEAFF. The variable domain in full, with the rest retrieved from reference TRBV18 and TRBJ1-1, is NAGVMQNPRHLVRRRGQEARLRCSPMKGHSHVYWYRQLPEEGLKFMVYLQKENIIDESGMPKERFSAEFPKEGPSILRIQQVVRGDSAAYFCASSPPRGSGNTEAFFGQGTRLTVV.

This clonotype was seen ten or more times. The rearrangement uses TRBV12-3 or TRBV12-4 and TRBJ1-1; 8 bases map to TRBD1. The CDR3 sequence is 18 residues long. V shed 7 bases, J shed 4 bases, and the junction held 20 bases outside the gene matches. The CDR3 DNA is TGTGCCAGCACCCTACTCGGACAGGGAACGGGTCTGCGCACTGAAGCTTTCTTT. Protein: CASTLLGQGTGLRTEAFF.

At least ten counts were recorded for this clonotype. The V call is TRBV5-5, the J call TRBJ1-6; D is uncertain. Trimming shortened V by 3 bases and J by 10 bases, and 17 bases separated the two germline ends. Germline CDR1 reads SGHKS; CDR2 reads YYEKEE (reference sequence). The CDR3 covers 15 residues. Written as DNA, the CDR3 is TGTGCCAGCAGCTCAGAAGCGGCCTTGGGGTCACCCCTCCACTTT. It translates to CASSSEAALGSPLHF.

This clonotype has a count of ten or more. The gene calls are TRBV2 and TRBJ2-7; D is perhaps TRBD1 (6 bases). Trimming removed 3 bases from V and 5 bases from J, with 14 bases in between. From germline, CDR1 is SNHLY and CDR2 FYNNEI. CDR3 length equals 14 residues. The CDR3 reads CASSEVRGSNEQYF. The CDR3 nucleotides read TGTGCCAGCAGTGAGGTCAGGGGCAGTAACGAGCAGTACTTC.

This clonotype occurred a few times. The J gene is TRBJ1-4, the V gene TRBV25-1; D might be TRBD1 (6 bases). CDR3 size: 15 residues. V was shortened by 6 bases and J by 7 bases, with 18 bases between the two germline ends. CDR1 MGHDK and CDR2 SYGVNS come from the germline V gene. The CDR3 DNA sequence: TGTGCCAGCAGGCCCAAGGGGGAAGCAGCTGAAAAACTGTTTTTT. Its protein is CASRPKGEAAEKLFF. Full variable domain (missing parts from reference TRBV25-1 and TRBJ1-4): EADIYQTPRYLVIGTGKKITLECSQTMGHDKMYWYQQDPGMELHLIHYSYGVNSTEKGDLSSESTVSRIRTEHFPLTLESARPSHTSQYLCASRPKGEAAEKLFFGSGTQLSVL.

The genes are TRBV7-9 and TRBJ2-3; TRBD2 matches at 8 bases. Unmatched junction bases numbered 10, after V lost 0 bases and J lost 2 bases. The CDR3 spans 18 residues. The V gene's germline CDR1 is SEHNR and CDR2 FQNEAQ (reference sequence). This CDR3 is CASSLASGLGSNTDTQYF. CDR3 coding DNA: TGTGCCAGCAGCTTAGCTTCGGGACTAGGGTCAAACACAGATACGCAGTATTTT.

In its sample, this clonotype was seen once. V and J are TRBV19 and TRBJ1-1; D not resolved. This CDR3 contains 13 residues. Germline loops: CDR1 LNHDA, CDR2 SQIVND (reference sequence). With 6 bases removed from V and 10 bases from J, the gap between germline ends came to 18 bases. In nucleotides, the CDR3 is TGTGCCAGTAGCGAGGACTGGGCTATCGCAGCTTTCTTT. It translates to CASSEDWAIAAFF.

The sample holds a few counts of this clonotype. The V gene is TRBV3-1, the J gene TRBJ1-1; D not resolved. Deletions cut 3 bases from V and 7 bases from J, with 12 bases between. The CDR3 covers 13 residues. Germline loops: CDR1 LGHDT, CDR2 YNNKEL (reference sequence). CDR3 amino acids: CASSHRTDFEAFF. CDR3 sequence (DNA): TGTGCCAGCAGCCACAGAACGGACTTTGAAGCTTTCTTT.

This clonotype has more than one count but fewer than ten. The chain has TRBV12-3 or TRBV12-4 and TRBJ2-1, with TRBD2 as a possible D gene (6 bases). The V gene lost 6 bases and the J gene lost 9 bases, with 21 bases spanning the gap. This CDR3 region has 15 residues. Here the CDR3 DNA reads TGTGCCAGCAGCTCTAGCGTGGGAGAAGGCGTTGAGCAGTTCTTC. Translation gives CASSSSVGEGVEQFF.

This clonotype was counted between two and nine times. This rearrangement joins TRBV12-3 or TRBV12-4 to TRBJ1-4, with a weak D call TRBD1 (5 bases). Between the trimmed V and J ends, which lost 3 bases and 11 bases, there was a span of 7 bases. This CDR3 region has 11 residues. The CDR3: CASSFGGKLFF. The CDR3 region has the DNA TGTGCCAGCAGTTTTGGGGGGAAACTGTTTTTT.

The chain uses TRBV19 and TRBJ2-7; TRBD1 or TRBD2 may be the D gene (5 bases each). Trimming left V 6 bases short and J 3 bases short, with 18 bases between. The CDR3 has 15 residues. Germline loops: CDR1 LNHDA, CDR2 SQIVND (reference sequence). The CDR3 sequence is CASRPRGGRLYEQYF. The CDR3 nucleotides read TGTGCCAGTAGACCCCGTGGGGGACGCCTCTACGAGCAGTACTTC.

This clonotype was seen many times. The chain links TRBV28 to TRBJ2-1, with TRBD1 as a possible D gene (6 bases). There are 11 residues in the CDR3. Trimming took off 6 bases at V and 9 bases at J, with 9 bases between the two ends. Germline values: CDR1 MDHEN, CDR2 SYDVKM. The CDR3 is CASRQGSEQFF. The CDR3 bases are TGTGCCAGCAGGCAGGGGAGTGAGCAGTTCTTC.

This clonotype was seen a handful of times. The chain has TRBV9 and TRBJ2-7, with D possibly being TRBD2 (5 bases). Trimming stripped 2 bases from V and 2 bases from J, with 14 bases between. The CDR3 is 15 amino acids. Germline V gene data show CDR1 as SGDLS and CDR2 as YYNGEE. CDR3 sequence reads: CASSVRAGATYEQYF. CDR3 coding DNA: TGTGCCAGCAGCGTTCGCGCGGGCGCTACCTACGAGCAGTACTTC.

A note on this clonotype: An end of the junction does not agree with germline; a read error may underlie this. The CDR3 DNA reads TGTGCCAGCAGCTTAAAGACCTTATCAACGATCCCAAACTATGGCTGCACCTTC. It yields the protein CASSLKTLSTIPNYGCTF. The V call is TRBV7-2, the J call TRBJ1-2; D is ambiguous. From germline, CDR1 is SGHTA and CDR2 FQGNSA. This CDR3 region has 18 residues.

Ten or more counts support this clonotype. This chain links TRBV2 with TRBJ2-7, with 7 positions matching TRBD1. CDR1 is SNHLY and CDR2 is FYNNEI in the germline V gene. CDR3 length equals 15 residues. J was trimmed by 1 base and V by 6 bases; bases with no gene match: 9. As DNA, the CDR3 is TGTGCCAGCAGCGTTGACAGGGCGGCGTCCTACGAGCAGTACTTC. This translates into CASSVDRAASYEQYF.

Many counts were recorded for this clonotype. V is TRBV24-1 and J is TRBJ2-1; TRBD2 matches at 9 bases. The CDR3 runs to 14 residues. Germline values: CDR1 KGHDR, CDR2 SFDVKD. Trimming at V came to 5 bases and at J to 3 bases, leaving 1 base not matched to a gene. Written as DNA, the CDR3 is TGTGCCACCAGTGCTAGCGGGATCTACAATGAGCAGTTCTTC. Translation: CATSASGIYNEQFF.